Listed below are T cell receptor beta chains from one sample, sequenced in a study of response to subunit inactivated influenza vaccine. TCRdb recomputed calls from the RT-PCR reads with MiXCR, one row per CDR3 protein. Found here are hundreds of thousands of distinct CDR3 sequences, approximately 7.6% of them singletons; the top ten hold 10% to 15%. Sequencing used PBMCs from blood, obtained less than 30 months after vaccination. The source of these receptors is a man between 50 and 75 years old who received an inactivated influenza vaccine. Each CDR3 is given with its conserved first and last residue. A D gene is named only where the DNA matches it firmly. Not all rows give a size; the values are once, few, many and, for expanded clones, a class.

size | D | J | V | DNA | CDR3
few | NA | TRBJ1-1 | TRBV6-1 | TGTGCCAGCAGTAATACTAGGGGCATCATGAACACTGAAGCTTTCTTT | CASSNTRGIMNTEAFF
NA | NA | TRBJ1-2 | TRBV20-1 | TGCAGTGCTAGAGGGTCAGTATCGGAAGGCTACACCTTC | CSARGSVSEGYTF
few | TRBD2 | TRBJ2-2 | TRBV5-5 | TGTGCCAGCAGCTTGTCGAATCCCGGGACTAGCTACACCGGGGAGCTGTTTTTT | CASSLSNPGTSYTGELFF
few | TRBD2 | TRBJ2-3 | TRBV15 | TGTGCCACCAGAGGCCCCTTTAGCGGGGGGGCGGACACAGATACGCAGTATTTT | CATRGPFSGGADTDTQYF
NA | TRBD1 | TRBJ2-7 | TRBV12-3/TRBV12-4 | TGTGCCAGCAGTTTCACCGGGACAGGGCTAAACGAGCAGTACTTC | CASSFTGTGLNEQYF
few | TRBD1 | TRBJ2-3 | TRBV6-1 | TGTGCCAGCAGTATGGGACAGGGGTCCTTTAGCACAGATACGCAGTATTTT | CASSMGQGSFSTDTQYF
NA | NA | TRBJ2-7 | TRBV12-3/TRBV12-4 | TGTGCCAGCAGTTTGCAGGGTAGCTCCTACGAGGAGTACTTC | CASSLQGSSYEEYF
NA | NA | TRBJ2-5 | TRBV11-2 | TGTGCCAGCAGCGCCGGAAGGCGAGAGACCCAGTACTTC | CASSAGRRETQYF
NA | TRBD1 | TRBJ1-4 | TRBV5-5 | TGTGCCAGCAGCTTGTCTCCACAGGGGGGGAATGAAAAACTGTTTTTT | CASSLSPQGGNEKLFF
many | TRBD1 | TRBJ1-2 | TRBV9 | TGTGCCAGCAGCGCCTCCGGGACAGCTTATGGCTACACCTTC | CASSASGTAYGYTF
NA | NA | TRBJ2-7 | TRBV18 | TGTGCCAGCTCACCGTCGGACACCCGGGGACAGTACTTC | CASSPSDTRGQYF
NA | NA | TRBJ2-3 | TRBV9 | TGTGCCAGCAGCGTAGATATCTCCCGGGCCAGAAATACGCAGTATTTT | CASSVDISRARNTQYF
few | TRBD2 | TRBJ2-7 | TRBV20-1 | TGCAGTGCTAGTGCGATCCCGGGACTAGCGGTCCCATCGGGCTCCTACGAGCAGTACTTC | CSASAIPGLAVPSGSYEQYF
many | NA | TRBJ2-1 | TRBV20-1 | TGCAGTGCCCGTTTATACAATGAGCAGTTCTTC | CSARLYNEQFF
few | TRBD2 | TRBJ2-3 | TRBV25-1 | TGTGCCAGCAGTGTATCCCCCGGTGGCGGGAGGGAAGATACGCAGTATTTT | CASSVSPGGGREDTQYF
many | NA | TRBJ2-2 | TRBV29-1 | TGCAGCGTTGAAACGGGCGCAGGGAGAGGTACCGGGGAGCTGTTTTTT | CSVETGAGRGTGELFF
NA | NA | TRBJ2-5 | TRBV5-1 | TGCGCCAGCAGCCCCAGGTGGACGGGAGACCTTGTAGAGACCCAGTACTTC | CASSPRWTGDLVETQYF
many | TRBD1 | TRBJ2-4 | TRBV14 | TGTGCCAGCAGCCAATGGGACAGGCGCTTCCAGTACTTC | CASSQWDRRFQYF
NA | NA | TRBJ2-7 | TRBV12-3/TRBV12-4 | TGTGCCAGCAGTTTAAGGCAGAACCCCTACGAGCAGTACTTC | CASSLRQNPYEQYF
NA | NA | TRBJ2-7 | TRBV5-1 | TGCGCCAGCAGCTTGATGCCGGGGGCCACATGGGAGCAGTACTTC | CASSLMPGATWEQYF
NA | TRBD1 | TRBJ2-1 | TRBV29-1 | TGCAGCGTGAGGGAGACAGGGGGCTCGAACAATGAGCAGTTCTTC | CSVRETGGSNNEQFF
NA | TRBD2 | TRBJ2-1 | TRBV11-2 | TGTGCCAGCAGCCTCCTAGCGGGAGCACACAATGAGCAGTTCTTC | CASSLLAGAHNEQFF